The 4 T cell receptor beta chains presented below share a single source sample, sequenced in a study of regulatory T cells in long-lasting Graves disease. Libraries of TCR beta came from iRepertoire HTBI primers plus Arm-PCR of CDR3 regions. TCRdb processed the multiplex PCR reads anew with MiXCR; each CDR3 protein has one entry. This table has roughly 360,000 distinct CDR3 sequences, approximately 10% appearing once. Time point noted: newly diagnosed GD, antithyroid drugs for less than 3 months. Generation of the TCR library employed RNA extracted from PBMCs. These data were also filed under a second study, of T cells in Graves' hyperthyroidism and ophthalmopathy.

Sequences were derived from peripheral blood mononuclear cells (PBMCs), sampled at new diagnosis, from a patient treated with antithyroid drugs. The receptors shown here come from a woman younger than 30 with Graves disease.

V usage is TRBV12-5 and J usage is TRBJ1-5; 11 bases agree with TRBD1. Trimming cost V 7 bases and J 4 bases; bases outside gene matches: 9. The CDR3 has 16 residues. Germline V gives CDR1 LGHNT, CDR2 FRNRAP. CDR3 sequence: CASVWTGGIVNQPQHF. CDR3 bases: TGTGCTAGTGTTTGGACAGGGGGCATTGTGAATCAGCCCCAGCATTTT.

This clonotype has at least ten counts. The chain couples TRBV12-3 or TRBV12-4 to TRBJ2-1, with a tentative D call TRBD2 (6 bases). This CDR3 has 10 residues. V lost 11 bases, J lost 9 bases, and 11 bases lay in between. The CDR3 loop is CAQREVEQFF. DNA for the CDR3: TGTGCCCAGAGGGAGGTTGAGCAGTTCTTC.

This clonotype appeared a few times. The chain has TRBV7-2 and TRBJ2-3; D is ambiguous. The V gene's germline CDR1 is SGHTA and CDR2 FQGNSA. Trimming took 6 bases from V and 2 from J, leaving 15 bases between them. The CDR3 loop spans 15 amino acids. The DNA of the CDR3 is TGTGCCAGCAGACTCGGTTCCCCTGCCACAGATACGCAGTATTTT. It codes for CASRLGSPATDTQYF.

The J gene is TRBJ1-1, the V gene TRBV5-5; no clear D. Germline CDR1 is SGHKS and CDR2 is YYEKEE (reference sequence). Trimming took 5 bases from V and 0 from J, leaving 14 bases between them. This CDR3 is built from 15 residues. This CDR3 reads CASSYSHVMNTEAFF. The DNA of the CDR3 is TGTGCCAGCAGTTACAGCCACGTAATGAACACTGAAGCTTTCTTT.